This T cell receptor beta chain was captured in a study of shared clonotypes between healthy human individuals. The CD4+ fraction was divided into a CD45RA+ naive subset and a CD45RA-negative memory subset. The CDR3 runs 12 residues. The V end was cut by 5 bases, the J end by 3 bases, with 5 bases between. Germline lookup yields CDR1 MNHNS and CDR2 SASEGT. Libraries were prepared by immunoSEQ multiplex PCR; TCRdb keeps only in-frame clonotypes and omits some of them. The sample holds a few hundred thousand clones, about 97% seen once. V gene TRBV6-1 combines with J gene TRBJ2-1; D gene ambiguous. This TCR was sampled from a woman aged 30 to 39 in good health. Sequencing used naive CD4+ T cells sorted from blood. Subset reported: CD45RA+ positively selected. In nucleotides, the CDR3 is TGTGCCAGCAGTCCCGACTACAATGAGCAGTTCTTC. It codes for CASSPDYNEQFF.